Below are 12 T cell receptor beta chains sequenced from a single sample in a study of PD-1 blockade in mismatch repair-deficient tumors (dated by TCRdb to 2016 to 2017). Library method: the immunoSEQ multiplex PCR assay. TCRdb obtained this table from immuneACCESS and retained in-frame rearrangements with V and J assigned. These tables miss some clones; where compared with another copy, unresolved V genes account for less than half of the shortfall, and the remainder is unexplained. The sample records some 110,000 clones, more than 60% of which are singletons. 4% to 5% of the sample is in the top ten clones. The sample was peripheral blood, taken about 60 weeks after starting pembrolizumab. These receptors all come from an adult with mismatch repair-deficient cancer.

The gene calls are TRBV9 and TRBJ1-1; no definite D call. The V and J ends lost 3 bases and 11 bases respectively, with 14 bases between them. Germline CDR1 and CDR2: SGDLS and YYNGEE. This CDR3 spans 12 amino acids. The CDR3 reads CASSADPGVAFF. The CDR3 DNA reads TGTGCCAGCAGCGCGGACCCCGGTGTGGCTTTCTTT.

The chain combines TRBV5-1 with TRBJ1-1; no clear D gene. This CDR3 has 13 amino acids. Per the germline V gene, CDR1 is SGHRS and CDR2 is YFSETQ. V was cut by 4 bases and J by 1 base, with 8 bases left in between. CDR3 sequence: CASSPLRNTEAFF. For the CDR3, the DNA is TGCGCCAGCAGCCCTCTCCGGAACACTGAAGCTTTCTTT.

The chain is built from TRBV11-2 and TRBJ1-1, with TRBD1 as a possible D gene (5 bases). Trimming removed 6 bases at V and 3 bases at J, with 17 bases between. CDR1 is SGHAT and CDR2 is FQNNGV in the germline V gene. The CDR3 covers 15 residues. The CDR3 is CASRGIWGRHTEAFF. The CDR3 nucleotides read TGTGCCAGCAGGGGGATTTGGGGCCGGCACACTGAAGCTTTCTTT.

This clone was seen once. The gene calls are TRBV5-6 and TRBJ2-3, with 8 bases lining up with TRBD1. This CDR3 region has 15 residues. Germline CDR1 and CDR2: SGHDT and YYEEEE. Trimming at V came to 2 bases and at J to 6 bases, leaving 8 bases not matched to a gene. The CDR3, as DNA: TGTGCCAGCAGCTTAGGGACAGGAGGTCGGGATACGCAGTATTTT. It is translated as CASSLGTGGRDTQYF.

The V call is TRBV9, the J call TRBJ1-4; D ambiguous. The CDR3 contains 14 residues. Germline CDR1 and CDR2: SGDLS and YYNGEE. Trimming left V 0 bases short and J 1 base short, with 4 bases between. In nucleotides, the CDR3 is TGTGCCAGCAGCGTAGATGGAACTAATGAAAAACTGTTTTTT. This gives the protein CASSVDGTNEKLFF.

This clone was detected once. The V and J genes are TRBV14 and TRBJ1-4, with a weak D call TRBD1 (5 bases). The V gene's germline CDR1 is SGHDN and CDR2 FVKESK. This CDR3 has 19 amino acids. Trimming shortened V by 0 bases and J by 5 bases, and 22 bases separated the two germline ends. CDR3: CASSQDPFLTAGRNEKLFF. The CDR3 DNA sequence: TGTGCCAGCAGCCAAGACCCCTTTTTAACAGCGGGACGGAATGAAAAACTGTTTTTT.

Concerning this clone itself: The same CDR3 also results from other DNA sequences found in this sample. V usage is TRBV7-3 and J usage is TRBJ2-2; TRBD2 matches 9 bases. The CDR3 spans 15 residues. Germline V gene lookup returns CDR1 SGHTA and CDR2 FQGTGA. Germline trimming cut 6 bases from V and 5 bases from J; bases unmatched to any gene: 7. CDR3 DNA: TGTGCCAGCAGTCCGGGACTAGCAAAGACCGGGGAGCTGTTTTTT. It encodes CASSPGLAKTGELFF.

The gene calls are TRBV15 and TRBJ2-7; a weak D match, TRBD2 (5 bases). Trimming stripped 0 bases from V and 3 bases from J, with 15 bases between. The CDR3 length is 16 residues. Germline V gives CDR1 LNHNV, CDR2 YYDKDF (reference sequence). CDR3 sequence reads: CATSRDLTLGSYEQYF. CDR3 bases: TGTGCCACCAGCAGAGATCTCACCCTAGGGAGCTACGAGCAGTACTTC.

The chain recombines TRBV7-2 with TRBJ2-7, with 7 bases fitting TRBD1. CDR3 length: 14 residues. Trimming cost V 5 bases and J 2 bases; bases outside gene matches: 6. Germline V gives CDR1 SGHTA, CDR2 FQGNSA. The CDR3 reads CASSPRQGPYEQYF. The CDR3 bases are TGTGCCAGCAGCCCGCGACAGGGCCCCTACGAGCAGTACTTC.

The chain is built from TRBV27 and TRBJ1-1; D possibly corresponds to TRBD1 (6 bases). Trimming left V 0 bases short and J 5 bases short, with 13 bases between. Germline V CDR1 and CDR2: MNHEY, SMNVEV (reference sequence). This CDR3 has 15 amino acids. The CDR3 reads CASSLSARRGTEAFF. The DNA for the CDR3 is TGTGCCAGCAGTTTATCGGCCAGGAGGGGGACTGAAGCTTTCTTT.

This chain uses TRBV28 with TRBJ1-2; D ambiguous. V lost 4 bases and J 1 base, leaving 7 bases between the germline ends. Germline assignment: CDR1 MDHEN and CDR2 SYDVKM. The CDR3 has 13 residues. CDR3 residues: CASSWGLNYGYTF. In DNA form, the CDR3 reads TGTGCCAGCAGTTGGGGTCTTAACTATGGCTACACCTTC.

The chain is built from TRBV27 and TRBJ2-5, with D perhaps matching TRBD2 (6 bases). CDR1 is MNHEY, CDR2 SMNVEV, per germline (reference sequence). This CDR3 has 15 residues. V gave up 5 bases and J gave up 5 bases, with 18 bases separating them. The CDR3 spells CASSISGTQEETQYF. The CDR3 DNA sequence: TGTGCCAGCAGTATCTCCGGGACTCAAGAGGAGACCCAGTACTTC.